This TCR beta chain appears in the sequencing data of a study of low-dose radiotherapy and immunotherapy resistance in tumors. Study at large: Daily oral aspirin at 300 mg began on cycle 1 day 1 and lasted four cycles.

Priming of first-strand cDNA relied on TRAV- and TRBV-specific primers (covering alpha and beta chains). TCRs underwent roughly 19 PCR cycles of amplification with a constant-region primer and V-primer adapter. TCRdb fed the reads into MiXCR, producing one record per CDR3 protein. This sample has more than 50,000 distinct CDR3 sequences, with about a quarter found just once. The time point here: before trial treatment. Germline V CDR1 and CDR2: WSHSY, SAAADI. V lost 4 bases to trimming and J lost 2 bases, with 14 bases between them. The CDR3 has 15 amino acids. At least ten counts were recorded for this clonotype.

This TCR derives from a male donor with rectosigmoid adenocarcinoma. This chain uses TRBV10-2 with TRBJ1-1; D remains ambiguous. Material: PBMCs, obtained before treatment. DNA of the CDR3: TGCGCCAGCAGTGTACGGGGAGGTTTCAACACTGAAGCTTTCTTT. This encodes CASSVRGGFNTEAFF.